The entry that follows covers one TCR beta chain sequence. Its specificity is unknown. Germline CDR1 and CDR2: MNHEY and SVGAGI. After removal of 6 bases from V and 1 base from J, the junction contained 3 bases not matched to a gene. This CDR3 is built from 14 residues. The data were produced by immunoSEQ multiplex PCR, yet TCRdb's version contains in-frame clones alone and is incomplete. The data show roughly 380,000 clones, around 87% seen once. This sample stems from a study of Ad26.COV2.S vaccination and SARS-CoV-2 variants. At the level of the study: Once, or twice with 56 days between doses, Ad26.COV2.S was given intramuscularly.

Findings of the study overall: Measures of TCR breadth and depth may have fallen short of total T cell responses. Comparable non-spike TCR breadth was observed in vaccine and placebo recipients.

As to treatment: 15 to 20 received Ad26.COV2.S at low or high dose, single or two shots; five or six received placebo; per-sample allocation not given. The investigators took samples on day 63 after the first vaccine or placebo injection. Based in Boston, the donor was an adult of 18-55 years. The sample in question was peripheral blood, obtained in a trial of Ad26.COV2.S vaccine versus placebo. The V call is TRBV6-5, the J call TRBJ1-1; 9 bases agree with TRBD1. This TCR was sampled from a person between 18 and 59 years old who received the Ad26.COV2.S COVID-19 vaccine or a placebo. This CDR3 reads CASSSDRGNTEAFF. Here the CDR3 DNA reads TGTGCCAGCAGCTCGGACAGGGGGAACACTGAAGCTTTCTTT.